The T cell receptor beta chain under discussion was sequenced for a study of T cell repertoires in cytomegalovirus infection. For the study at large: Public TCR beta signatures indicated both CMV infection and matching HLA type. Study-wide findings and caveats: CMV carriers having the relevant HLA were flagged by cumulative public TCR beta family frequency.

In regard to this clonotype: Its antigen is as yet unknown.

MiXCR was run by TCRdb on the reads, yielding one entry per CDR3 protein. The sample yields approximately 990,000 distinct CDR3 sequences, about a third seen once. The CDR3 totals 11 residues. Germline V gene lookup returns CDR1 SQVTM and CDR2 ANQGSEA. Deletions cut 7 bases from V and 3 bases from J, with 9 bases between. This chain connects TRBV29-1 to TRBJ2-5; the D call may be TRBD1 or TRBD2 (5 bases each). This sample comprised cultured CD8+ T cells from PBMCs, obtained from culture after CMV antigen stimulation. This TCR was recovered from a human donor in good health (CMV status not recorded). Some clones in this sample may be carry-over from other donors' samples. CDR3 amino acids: CSALGEETQYF. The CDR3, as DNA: TGCAGCGCCTTGGGGGAAGAGACCCAGTACTTC.